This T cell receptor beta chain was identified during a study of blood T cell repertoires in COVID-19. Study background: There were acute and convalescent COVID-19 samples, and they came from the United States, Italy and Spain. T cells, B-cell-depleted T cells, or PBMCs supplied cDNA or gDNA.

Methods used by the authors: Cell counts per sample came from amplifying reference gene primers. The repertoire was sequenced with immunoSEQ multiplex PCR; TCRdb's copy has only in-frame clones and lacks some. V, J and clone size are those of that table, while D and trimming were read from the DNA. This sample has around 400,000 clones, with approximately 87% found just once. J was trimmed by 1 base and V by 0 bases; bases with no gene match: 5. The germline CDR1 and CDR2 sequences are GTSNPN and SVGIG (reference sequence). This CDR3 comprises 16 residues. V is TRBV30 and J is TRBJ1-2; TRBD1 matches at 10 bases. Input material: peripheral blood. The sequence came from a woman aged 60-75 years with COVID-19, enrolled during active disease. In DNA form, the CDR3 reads TGTGCCTGGAGTGTAAAGGGGACAGGGGTTAACTATGGCTACACCTTC. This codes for CAWSVKGTGVNYGYTF.